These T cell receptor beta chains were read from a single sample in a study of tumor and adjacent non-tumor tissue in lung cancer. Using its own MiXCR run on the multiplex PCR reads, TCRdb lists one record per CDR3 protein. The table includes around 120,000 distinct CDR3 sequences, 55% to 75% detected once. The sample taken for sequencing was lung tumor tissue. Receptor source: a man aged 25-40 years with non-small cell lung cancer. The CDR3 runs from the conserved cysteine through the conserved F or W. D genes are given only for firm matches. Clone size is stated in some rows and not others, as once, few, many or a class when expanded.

CDR3aa: CAYSQVWLSYEQYF
CDR3nt: TGCGCCTACAGCCAAGTCTGGCTATCCTACGAGCAGTACTTC
j_gene: TRBJ2-7
v_gene: TRBV4-1
d_gene: -
abundance: -

CDR3aa: CASGPGQGRYDKLFF
CDR3nt: TGTGCCAGCGGCCCGGGACAGGGGAGGTATGATAAACTGTTTTTT
j_gene: TRBJ1-4
v_gene: TRBV11-2
d_gene: TRBD1
abundance: -

CDR3aa: CSALPEDRVRNEQFF
CDR3nt: TGCAGTGCCCTACCCGAGGACAGGGTACGCAATGAGCAGTTCTTC
j_gene: TRBJ2-1
v_gene: TRBV20-1
d_gene: TRBD1
abundance: many

CDR3aa: CSLGGQGGTEVFF
CDR3nt: TGCAGCCTCGGGGGACAGGGCGGCACTGAAGTTTTCTTT
j_gene: TRBJ1-1
v_gene: TRBV29-1
d_gene: TRBD1
abundance: -

CDR3aa: CASSQSRLAIVTGELFF
CDR3nt: TGCGCCAGCAGTCAATCCCGACTAGCGATTGTTACCGGGGAGCTGTTTTTT
j_gene: TRBJ2-2
v_gene: TRBV4-1
d_gene: TRBD2
abundance: many

CDR3aa: CASSQAVAQGYEYYF
CDR3nt: TGCGCCAGCAGCCAAGCGGTAGCGCAAGGCTACGAGTACTACTTC
j_gene: TRBJ2-7
v_gene: TRBV4-1
d_gene: -
abundance: -

CDR3aa: CASSLDGGHSYYEQYF
CDR3nt: TGTGCCAGCAGCTTAGATGGCGGGCATTCCTACTACGAACAGTACTTC
j_gene: TRBJ2-7
v_gene: TRBV11-2
d_gene: -
abundance: -

CDR3aa: CASSLIRGPRDSYEQYF
CDR3nt: TGTGCCAGCAGCTTAATAAGGGGGCCTAGGGATTCCTACGAGCAGTACTTC
j_gene: TRBJ2-7
v_gene: TRBV11-2
d_gene: TRBD1
abundance: -

CDR3aa: CASSSRPRTSGVDTQYF
CDR3nt: TGTGCCAGCAGCTCGAGACCTCGGACTAGCGGAGTAGATACCCAGTATTTT
j_gene: TRBJ2-3
v_gene: TRBV5-4
d_gene: TRBD2
abundance: -

CDR3aa: CASSYSGREAFF
CDR3nt: TGTGCCAGCAGTTACTCGGGTAGAGAAGCTTTCTTT
j_gene: TRBJ1-1
v_gene: TRBV6-5
d_gene: -
abundance: many

CDR3aa: CDNRIGQGSATNEKLFF
CDR3nt: TGTGACAACAGAATCGGACAAGGAAGTGCAACTAATGAAAAACTGTTTTTT
j_gene: TRBJ1-4
v_gene: TRBV6-2/TRBV6-3
d_gene: -
abundance: -

CDR3aa: CSAKTGGGLNELYF
CDR3nt: TGCAGTGCTAAAACAGGGGGGGGGCTGAACGAGCTATACTTC
j_gene: TRBJ2-7
v_gene: TRBV20-1
d_gene: -
abundance: -

CDR3aa: CSVDATSGEECNEQFF
CDR3nt: TGCAGCGTTGACGCGACTAGTGGGGAGGAGTGCAATGAGCAGTTCTTC
j_gene: TRBJ2-1
v_gene: TRBV29-1
d_gene: -
abundance: -

CDR3aa: CASSRHRGQPQHF
CDR3nt: TGTGCCAGCAGCCGACATAGGGGTCAGCCCCAGCACTTT
j_gene: TRBJ1-5
v_gene: TRBV6-5
d_gene: -
abundance: -

CDR3aa: CANSYYRPGRGGNQPQHF
CDR3nt: TGTGCCAACAGTTACTACAGGCCCGGGAGGGGGGGCAATCAGCCCCAGCATTTT
j_gene: TRBJ1-5
v_gene: TRBV6-5
d_gene: -
abundance: -

CDR3aa: CVSSYSTGTGGSSPFHF
CDR3nt: TGTGTCAGCAGTTACTCAACCGGGACAGGAGGGTCTTCACCCTTCCACTTT
j_gene: TRBJ1-6
v_gene: TRBV6-2/TRBV6-3
d_gene: TRBD1
abundance: -

CDR3aa: CSAFQGRSNYGYTF
CDR3nt: TGCAGTGCTTTCCAGGGAAGGAGTAACTATGGCTACACCTTC
j_gene: TRBJ1-2
v_gene: TRBV20-1
d_gene: -
abundance: -

CDR3aa: CASSPGQRGTEAFF
CDR3nt: TGCGCCAGCAGCCCAGGACAGCGGGGCACTGAAGCTTTCTTT
j_gene: TRBJ1-1
v_gene: TRBV4-1
d_gene: -
abundance: once

CDR3aa: CNTRDQKQGFVGAEAFF
CDR3nt: TGCAATACTAGAGATCAGAAACAGGGGTTCGTAGGGGCTGAAGCTTTCTTT
j_gene: TRBJ1-1
v_gene: TRBV20-1
d_gene: TRBD1
abundance: -

CDR3aa: CASSLQRGDEKLFF
CDR3nt: TGTGCCAGCAGCCTGCAGAGGGGGGACGAAAAACTGTTTTTT
j_gene: TRBJ1-4
v_gene: TRBV5-6
d_gene: -
abundance: -

CDR3aa: CANSHGRDSFDYGYTF
CDR3nt: TGCGCCAACAGCCACGGCAGGGATTCGTTCGACTATGGCTACACCTTC
j_gene: TRBJ1-2
v_gene: TRBV4-1
d_gene: -
abundance: -

CDR3aa: CSARDGDRTFNEQFF
CDR3nt: TGCAGTGCTAGAGATGGTGACAGGACTTTTAATGAGCAGTTCTTC
j_gene: TRBJ2-1
v_gene: TRBV20-1
d_gene: -
abundance: -

CDR3aa: CASSQEQGNQPQHF
CDR3nt: TGCGCCAGCAGCCAGGAACAGGGAAATCAGCCCCAGCATTTT
j_gene: TRBJ1-5
v_gene: TRBV4-1
d_gene: -
abundance: large